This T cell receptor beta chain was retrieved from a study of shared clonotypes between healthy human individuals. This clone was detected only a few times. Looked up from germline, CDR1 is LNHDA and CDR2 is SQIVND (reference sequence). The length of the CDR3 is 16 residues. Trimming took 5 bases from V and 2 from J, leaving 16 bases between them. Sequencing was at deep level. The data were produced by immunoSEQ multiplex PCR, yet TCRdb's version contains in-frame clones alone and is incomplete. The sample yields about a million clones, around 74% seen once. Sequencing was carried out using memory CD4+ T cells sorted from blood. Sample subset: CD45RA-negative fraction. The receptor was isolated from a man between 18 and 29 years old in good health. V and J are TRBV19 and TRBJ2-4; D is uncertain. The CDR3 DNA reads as TGTGCCAGTAGTTCCACCACCGTAGTAACCAAAAACATTCAGTACTTC. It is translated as CASSSTTVVTKNIQYF.